This entry is about one T cell receptor beta chain. Its matching antigen is unknown. This record belongs to a study of vaccination and CD4 T cells after COVID-19. Time point reported: late sampling 161 to 241 days after vaccination in three convalescent patients. The treatment denotes: roughly 11-day PBMC culture with coronavirus spike peptide pools or control peptides (ViraFEST assay). Cultures used 1.5 million to 2.5 million PBMCs per well, 9 to 10 IU/ml IL-2 and approximately 9 ug/ml peptides. Oncomine TCR Beta short-read sequencing was applied to DNA from cultured CD4+ T cells. Genomic DNA was isolated from CD4+ T cells that had been cultured. A single record per CDR3 protein comes from TCRdb applying MiXCR to the PCR reads. Among 20,000 to 30,000 distinct CDR3 sequences listed, 25% to 35% were seen once. Germline-derived CDR1 and CDR2 are SGHRS and YFSETQ. There are 15 residues in the CDR3. V was shortened by 3 bases and J by 5 bases, with 17 bases between the two germline ends.

The receptor was isolated from a human donor who had recovered from COVID-19. Sequencing was performed on CD4+ T cells from blood, cultured in vitro, taken about 7 months after SARS-CoV-2 vaccination. The chain couples TRBV5-1 to TRBJ1-1; perhaps TRBD1 as D (6 bases). CDR3 protein: CASSYATGLGTEAFF. In DNA form, the CDR3 reads TGCGCCAGCAGCTACGCCACAGGGCTGGGGACTGAAGCTTTCTTT. Full variable domain (outside the CDR3, taken from reference TRBV5-1 and TRBJ1-1): KAGVTQTPRYLIKTRGQQVTLSCSPISGHRSVSWYQQTPGQGLQFLFEYFSETQRNKGNFPGRFSGRQFSNSRSEMNVSTLELGDSALYLCASSYATGLGTEAFFGQGTRLTVV.